The T cell receptor beta chain under discussion was sequenced for a study of T cell repertoires in cytomegalovirus infection. In this sample, this clonotype turned up many times. Its antigen is unidentified. Via MiXCR, TCRdb re-called the reads, giving one row per CDR3 protein. The sample holds almost 550,000 distinct CDR3 sequences; approximately 15% are singletons and the top ten take roughly 25%. Per the germline V gene, CDR1 is SEHNR and CDR2 is FQNEAQ (reference sequence). The CDR3 is made up of 12 amino acids. Trimming removed 2 bases at V and 10 bases at J, with 9 bases between. Findings of the study overall: Carriage of CMV together with the relevant HLA was identifiable through cumulative public TCR beta family frequency. The ex vivo response showed dominance by HLA-C-restricted CMV-specific TCR beta clonotypes.

The TCR originated in a human donor in good health (CMV status not recorded). Some clones in this sample may be carry-over from other donors' samples. Input material: CD8+ T cells from PBMCs. V is TRBV7-9 and J is TRBJ2-1; D remains unclear. Written as DNA, the CDR3 is TGTGCCAGCAGCTTAACCCGAGAAGAGCAGTTCTTC. Protein product: CASSLTREEQFF. Combining the CDR3 with reference TRBV7-9 and TRBJ2-1 gives the whole variable domain DTGVSQNPRHKITKRGQNVTFRCDPISEHNRLYWYRQTLGQGPEFLTYFQNEAQLEKSRLLSDRFSAERPKGSFSTLEIQRTEQGDSAMYLCASSLTREEQFFGPGTRLTVL.